These T cell receptor beta chains were read from a single sample in a study of T-cell memory formation after mild COVID-19. TCRdb processed the 5' RACE reads anew with MiXCR; each CDR3 protein has one entry. Of 250,000 to 300,000 distinct CDR3 sequences listed, around 15% are singletons. Sequencing was carried out using PBMCs or a T cell subset sorted from them (not recorded which). The receptor set was obtained from a man between 18 and 35 years old who had mild COVID-19 (a few samples of this study predate the infection). Cell type and time point are not known. The CDR3 runs from the conserved cysteine through the conserved F or W. Fields, in order: V gene, J gene, CDR3 protein.

v_gene: TRBV7-9
j_gene: TRBJ2-5
CDR3aa: CASRRTGGWETQYF

v_gene: TRBV12-3/TRBV12-4
j_gene: TRBJ1-1
CDR3aa: CASSLGPWGTEAFF

v_gene: TRBV9
j_gene: TRBJ2-5
CDR3aa: CASSVSGVDGETQYF

v_gene: TRBV7-2
j_gene: TRBJ2-5
CDR3aa: CASSLDRTLETQYF

v_gene: TRBV11-2
j_gene: TRBJ2-5
CDR3aa: CASSPRFETQYF

v_gene: TRBV4-2
j_gene: TRBJ1-3
CDR3aa: CASSQDRGISGNTIYF

v_gene: TRBV5-1
j_gene: TRBJ2-6
CDR3aa: CASSLDPSGANVLTF

v_gene: TRBV4-2
j_gene: TRBJ2-2
CDR3aa: CASSQESYASLNTGELFF

v_gene: TRBV7-8
j_gene: TRBJ2-2
CDR3aa: CASSLVWNTGELFF

v_gene: TRBV7-2
j_gene: TRBJ2-1
CDR3aa: CASSPQNMRQFF

v_gene: TRBV7-9
j_gene: TRBJ2-5
CDR3aa: CASRPGLKETQYF

v_gene: TRBV5-1
j_gene: TRBJ2-1
CDR3aa: CASSWGQGGGNEQFF

v_gene: TRBV18
j_gene: TRBJ2-1
CDR3aa: CASSPQDLAYNEQFF

v_gene: TRBV12-3/TRBV12-4
j_gene: TRBJ2-5
CDR3aa: CASSTRRETQYF

v_gene: TRBV29-1
j_gene: TRBJ2-1
CDR3aa: CSVPGTPRGNEQFF

v_gene: TRBV6-2/TRBV6-3
j_gene: TRBJ2-1
CDR3aa: CASSYSAGPLVNEQFF

v_gene: TRBV5-1
j_gene: TRBJ2-2
CDR3aa: CASSLEGTATGELFF

v_gene: TRBV5-1
j_gene: TRBJ2-6
CDR3aa: CASSLGTALSGANVLTF

v_gene: TRBV5-1
j_gene: TRBJ2-5
CDR3aa: CASSLSSSGQETQYF

v_gene: TRBV15
j_gene: TRBJ2-3
CDR3aa: CATSRDRGTGLSQYF

v_gene: TRBV20-1
j_gene: TRBJ2-2
CDR3aa: CSAPRGSGELFF

v_gene: TRBV7-9
j_gene: TRBJ2-5
CDR3aa: CASSFTPSGETQYF

v_gene: TRBV29-1
j_gene: TRBJ1-5
CDR3aa: CSVSPVGGGNQPQHF

v_gene: TRBV15
j_gene: TRBJ2-1
CDR3aa: CATSRNRPYNEQFF

v_gene: TRBV20-1
j_gene: TRBJ2-2
CDR3aa: CSALTSGTAGELFF

v_gene: TRBV4-1
j_gene: TRBJ2-3
CDR3aa: CASSHVGHGRDTQYF

v_gene: TRBV20-1
j_gene: TRBJ1-5
CDR3aa: CSAPLQGGNQPQHF

v_gene: TRBV5-1
j_gene: TRBJ1-4
CDR3aa: CASSFVTGPPEKLFF

v_gene: TRBV4-3
j_gene: TRBJ1-2
CDR3aa: CASSQDREGTANYGYTF

v_gene: TRBV20-1
j_gene: TRBJ1-2
CDR3aa: CSARDQADYGYTF

v_gene: TRBV5-1
j_gene: TRBJ1-3
CDR3aa: CASSPRDSRSSGNTIYF

v_gene: TRBV7-3
j_gene: TRBJ2-5
CDR3aa: CASSPTGLEETQYF

v_gene: TRBV5-1
j_gene: TRBJ1-1
CDR3aa: CASSSPQGVEAFF

v_gene: TRBV20-1
j_gene: TRBJ1-4
CDR3aa: CSAKSREGYEKLFF

v_gene: TRBV6-5
j_gene: TRBJ1-1
CDR3aa: CASRRQLNTEAFF

v_gene: TRBV6-6
j_gene: TRBJ2-7
CDR3aa: CASSYDRDGSEQYF

v_gene: TRBV6-5
j_gene: TRBJ2-5
CDR3aa: CASSRTVQETQYF

v_gene: TRBV28
j_gene: TRBJ2-3
CDR3aa: CASSRLAEYTDTQYF

v_gene: TRBV3-1
j_gene: TRBJ2-1
CDR3aa: CASSRGGVGSYNEQFF

v_gene: TRBV3-1
j_gene: TRBJ2-7
CDR3aa: CASSQDLSPGYSYEQYF

v_gene: TRBV23-1
j_gene: TRBJ2-7
CDR3aa: CASSNRGSYEQYF

v_gene: TRBV9
j_gene: TRBJ2-4
CDR3aa: CASSDRTGPKNIQYF

v_gene: TRBV10-3
j_gene: TRBJ2-7
CDR3aa: CAISERTGGAVEQYF

v_gene: TRBV20-1
j_gene: TRBJ1-4
CDR3aa: CSAVGGANNEKLFF

v_gene: TRBV19
j_gene: TRBJ1-5
CDR3aa: CASSRGVDQPQHF

v_gene: TRBV12-3/TRBV12-4
j_gene: TRBJ1-5
CDR3aa: CASRTGTVDQPQHF

v_gene: TRBV7-8
j_gene: TRBJ2-7
CDR3aa: CASSLGYVYEQYF

v_gene: TRBV12-5
j_gene: TRBJ2-7
CDR3aa: CASGYNPDRVWHEQYF

v_gene: TRBV7-2
j_gene: TRBJ1-6
CDR3aa: CASSIQGTPLHF

v_gene: TRBV18
j_gene: TRBJ1-2
CDR3aa: CASSPRTGGYGYTF

v_gene: TRBV20-1
j_gene: TRBJ2-3
CDR3aa: CSARISGGRFDTQYF

v_gene: TRBV25-1
j_gene: TRBJ1-4
CDR3aa: CASSDDTGVWEKLFF

v_gene: TRBV7-6
j_gene: TRBJ2-1
CDR3aa: CASRPSDGEQFF

v_gene: TRBV7-2
j_gene: TRBJ1-1
CDR3aa: CASSSWRTSNTEAFF

v_gene: TRBV28
j_gene: TRBJ2-7
CDR3aa: CATWTGSSYEQYF